The T cell receptor (beta chain) described here comes from a study of post-analysis software for immune sequencing data. Study-level background: Relapsing-remitting, secondary progressive and progressive-relapsing forms made up the multiple sclerosis disease courses. Notes on the study in general: TRBV5-6, TRBV5-1 and TRBV20-1 belonged to a set of roughly five TRBV segments that were more frequent in patients than controls. Compared against controls, patients with multiple sclerosis displayed significantly lower normalized Chao1 diversity. Analysis by F measure revealed that same-batch samples clustered strongly together.

Regarding this clonotype: As yet, its antigen is unknown.

V was cut by 2 bases and J by 5 bases, with 12 bases left in between. The CDR3 is 15 amino acids. The germline gives CDR1 MNHEY, CDR2 SVGAGI. Unique molecular identifiers were carried by the TCR beta cDNA libraries. cDNA molecules numbering roughly 0.5 million came from about 0.94 to 9.7 million T cells. TCRdb re-called the PCR reads through MiXCR, storing one row per CDR3 protein. This table holds 750,000 to 900,000 distinct CDR3 sequences, 40% to 55% found once. The J gene is TRBJ1-4, the V gene TRBV6-5; D may be TRBD1 (5 bases). Material: blood. The sequence was obtained from a girl aged 5-17 years with multiple sclerosis. This CDR3 is CASSYEPSGNEKLFF. CDR3 DNA sequence: TGTGCCAGCAGTTACGAGCCATCAGGGAATGAAAAACTGTTTTTT.